What follows is one T cell receptor (beta chain) and its context. The CDR3 runs 16 residues. The germline V gene has CDR1 SGHVS and CDR2 FNYEAQ. V was pared by 5 bases and J by 4 bases, with 4 bases of the junction left unmatched. In the original processing: Reference gene primer amplification yielded estimated nucleated cell counts. Sequencing used immunoSEQ multiplex PCR; TCRdb keeps in-frame clones, though not all of them. Clonal size and the V and J genes are those of that table, whereas D and trimming came from the DNA. Among about 61,000 clones listed, 70% to 90% were seen once. This sample is part of a study of blood T cell repertoires in COVID-19. Study summary: T cells, B-cell-depleted T cells, or PBMCs supplied cDNA or gDNA.

The chain links TRBV7-6 to TRBJ2-6; TRBD1 aligns across 11 bases. This TCR derives from a human donor in a cohort sampled during active COVID-19. The specimen was peripheral blood. CDR3 protein: CASSTGQGVGANVLTF. The CDR3 region has the DNA TGTGCCAGCAGCACGGGACAGGGGGTCGGGGCCAACGTCCTGACTTTC.